What follows is one T cell receptor beta chain and its context. CDR1 SGDLS and CDR2 YYNGEE come from the germline V gene. The V end lost 0 bases, the J end lost 7 bases, and 15 bases lay between the germline ends. The CDR3 totals 15 residues. The data originate from a study of shared clonotypes between healthy human individuals. Assay: immunoSEQ multiplex PCR; the TCRdb copy retains only in-frame clones and omits some. This table holds roughly 2,500,000 clones, over 85% found once. The TCR comes from a man aged 18-30 years in good health. Some clones in this sample may be carry-over from other donors' samples. The chain carries TRBV9 and TRBJ2-3, with a tentative D call TRBD2 (6 bases). Sequencing used naive CD4+ T cells from PBMCs. The subset is: CD45RA+ positively selected. The CDR3 nucleotides are TGTGCCAGCAGCGTAGAGGGAGGCGTGATCAATACGCAGTATTTT. Its translation is CASSVEGGVINTQYF. Combining the CDR3 with reference TRBV9 and TRBJ2-3 gives the whole variable domain DSGVTQTPKHLITATGQRVTLRCSPRSGDLSVYWYQQSLDQGLQFLIQYYNGEERAKGNILERFSAQQFPDLHSELNLSSLELGDSALYFCASSVEGGVINTQYFGPGTRLTVL.